Reported below is one TCR beta chain. This sample stems from a study of blood T cell repertoires in COVID-19. Overall study context: The United States, Italy and Spain provided the acute and convalescent COVID-19 samples. Sources were T cells, B-cell-depleted T cells, or PBMCs; the material itself was cDNA or gDNA.

Per the authors' pipeline: Using reference gene primer amplification, nucleated cell counts were estimated. Here immunoSEQ multiplex PCR was the method, and the copy in TCRdb shows in-frame clones only, minus some. V, J and clone size were drawn from that table, and D and trimming were deduced from the DNA. This table holds over 150,000 clones, 78% found once. With 4 bases clipped from V and 4 bases from J, the junction kept 6 bases outside the gene matches. The CDR3 extends over 15 amino acids. Germline assignment: CDR1 SGHDT and CDR2 YYEEEE. This TCR was sampled from a man at least 80 years old with acute or convalescent COVID-19. The J gene is TRBJ2-1, the V gene TRBV5-6; TRBD1 matches 9 bases. Specimen: peripheral blood. The CDR3 region has the DNA TGTGCCAGCAGCGCTACCGGGACAGGGTACAATGAGCAGTTCTTC. It encodes CASSATGTGYNEQFF.